These 9 T cell receptor beta chains share one sample of origin, sequenced in a study of T-cell memory formation after mild COVID-19. A single record per CDR3 protein comes from TCRdb applying MiXCR to the 5' RACE reads. The sample records about 190,000 distinct CDR3 sequences, 27% being singletons. Sequenced sample: PBMCs or a T cell subset sorted from them (not recorded which). The receptors derive from an adult woman who had mild COVID-19 (a few samples of this study predate the infection). Cell type and time point are not known.

In this sample, this clonotype turned up a few times. This chain links TRBV7-6 with TRBJ2-1; no firm D call. This CDR3 is built from 16 residues. The ends were cut back, 4 bases at V and 6 bases at J, with 19 bases in the middle. The germline CDR1 and CDR2 sequences are SGHVS and FNYEAQ. CDR3 DNA sequence: TGTGCCAGCAGCTCCTCCCGGCAGACTTTCTTCAATGAGCAGTTCTTC. It yields the protein CASSSSRQTFFNEQFF.

This clonotype was seen ten or more times. The V gene is TRBV11-2, the J gene TRBJ2-1, with D tentatively TRBD2 (6 bases). This CDR3 is 16 amino acids long. Germline V gene data show CDR1 as SGHAT and CDR2 as FQNNGV. The V end was cut by 1 base, the J end by 2 bases, with 12 bases between. The CDR3 here is CASSLAIAAAYNEQFF. Here the CDR3 DNA reads TGTGCCAGCAGCTTAGCTATAGCGGCCGCCTACAATGAGCAGTTCTTC.

There are a few counts of this clonotype. This chain uses TRBV19 with TRBJ2-7, with D perhaps TRBD1 or TRBD2 (5 bases each). Germline values: CDR1 LNHDA, CDR2 SQIVND (reference sequence). V was trimmed by 3 bases and J by 3 bases, leaving 18 bases between them. The CDR3 runs to 16 residues. DNA for the CDR3: TGTGCCAGTAGTATCAGGGACGAACAGACGATCTACGAGCAGTACTTC. Protein product: CASSIRDEQTIYEQYF.

The chain joins TRBV4-1 to TRBJ2-5, with D perhaps given as TRBD1 or TRBD2 (5 bases each). Germline CDR1 and CDR2: MGHRA and YSYEKL. Trimming removed 2 bases from V and 10 bases from J, with 11 bases in between. The CDR3 runs to 12 residues. CDR3: CASSQITGGQYF. Here the CDR3 DNA reads TGCGCCAGCAGCCAAATAACAGGAGGCCAGTACTTC.

This clonotype appeared a few times. The chain employs TRBV7-9 and TRBJ2-3; D is undetermined. Germline V gene data show CDR1 as SEHNR and CDR2 as FQNEAQ (reference sequence). This CDR3 contains 11 residues. Trimming removed 8 bases at V and 6 bases at J, with 9 bases between. CDR3 sequence: CASRWADTQYF. CDR3 in DNA: TGTGCCAGCCGGTGGGCGGATACGCAGTATTTT.

This clonotype appeared a few times. A read error may produce the germline difference seen at one junction end. The chain links TRBV7-2 to TRBJ2-1; a possible D gene is TRBD2 (5 bases). The CDR3 loop spans 15 amino acids. Germline CDR1 is SGHTA and CDR2 is FQGNSA. CDR3 DNA sequence: TGTGACAGCAGCCCGGACTTCAGCTCCTACAATGAGCAGTTCTTC. This translates into CDSSPDFSSYNEQFF.

This clonotype showed up just a few times. The chain employs TRBV27 and TRBJ2-7; 10 nucleotides match TRBD2. The trim removed 7 bases at V and 4 bases at J, leaving 10 bases unmatched. Germline CDR1 MNHEY, CDR2 SMNVEV (reference sequence). This CDR3 spans 15 amino acids. The CDR3 DNA reads as TGTGCCAGCATTAGGGCTAGCGGGAGTGGGTACGAGCAGTACTTC. Protein product: CASIRASGSGYEQYF.

This clonotype occurred a few times. The rearrangement uses TRBV4-3 and TRBJ2-3, with D perhaps matching TRBD2 (6 bases). The CDR3 runs 15 residues. Germline CDR1 LGHNA, CDR2 YSLEER. V lost 6 bases and J 4 bases, leaving 17 bases between the germline ends. The CDR3: CASRAPSDGADTQYF. As DNA, the CDR3 is TGCGCCAGCAGAGCCCCTAGCGATGGGGCAGATACGCAGTATTTT.

This chain joins TRBV5-6 and TRBJ2-5, with D unresolved. Germline V CDR1 and CDR2: SGHDT, YYEEEE. Deletions cut 6 bases from V and 1 base from J, with 13 bases between. CDR3 size: 14 residues. The CDR3 DNA sequence: TGTGCCAGCAAACCCCTGGGATCCCAAGAGACCCAGTACTTC. Residues: CASKPLGSQETQYF. Full variable domain (missing parts from reference TRBV5-6 and TRBJ2-5): DAGVTQSPTHLIKTRGQQVTLRCSPKSGHDTVSWYQQALGQGPQFIFQYYEEEERQRGNFPDRFSGHQFPNYSSELNVNALLLGDSALYLCASKPLGSQETQYFGPGTRLLVL.